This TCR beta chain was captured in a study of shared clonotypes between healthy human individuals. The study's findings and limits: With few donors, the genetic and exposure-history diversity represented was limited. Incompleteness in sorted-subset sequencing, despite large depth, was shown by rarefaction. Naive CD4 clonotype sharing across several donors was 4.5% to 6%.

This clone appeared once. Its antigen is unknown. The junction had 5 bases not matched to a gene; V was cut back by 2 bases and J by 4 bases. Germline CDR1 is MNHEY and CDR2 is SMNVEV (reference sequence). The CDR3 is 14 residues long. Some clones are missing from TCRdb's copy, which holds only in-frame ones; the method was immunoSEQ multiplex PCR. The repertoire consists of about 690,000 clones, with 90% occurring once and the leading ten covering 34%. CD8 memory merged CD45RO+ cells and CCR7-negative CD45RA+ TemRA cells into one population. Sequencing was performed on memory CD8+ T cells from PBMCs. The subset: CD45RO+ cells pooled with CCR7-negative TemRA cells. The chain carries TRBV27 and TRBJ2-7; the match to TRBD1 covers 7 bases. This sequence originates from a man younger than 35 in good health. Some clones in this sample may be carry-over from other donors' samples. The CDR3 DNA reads TGTGCCAGCAGTTTAGGCGTCAGGGGGTACGAGCAGTACTTC. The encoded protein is CASSLGVRGYEQYF.